These T cell receptor beta chains were read from a single sample in a study of CD8+ T cells in alopecia areata. Assay: immunoSEQ multiplex PCR; the TCRdb copy retains only in-frame clones and omits some. Seen here are about 220,000 clones, more than 45% observed once, and the top ten hold 1.6%. Sequencing used CD4+ T cells sorted from blood, obtained at week 4, from a patient treated with tofacitinib. These receptors originate from a human donor with alopecia areata. CDR3s include the opening cysteine and the closing phenylalanine or tryptophan. The order of the fields is V gene, clone size, D gene, J gene, CDR3 DNA, CDR3 protein. D genes are given only for firm matches. Not every row has a clone size; where given, it reads once, few, many or a size class.

v_call: TRBV29-1
clone_size: -
d_call: -
j_call: TRBJ1-2
cdr3_nt: TGCAGCGTTTCGTGGGGGGATGGCTACACCTTC
cdr3_aa: CSVSWGDGYTF

v_call: TRBV12-5
clone_size: few
d_call: -
j_call: TRBJ1-2
cdr3_nt: TGTGCTAGTGGTTTCGATATGGGGACCCACTTC
cdr3_aa: CASGFDMGTHF

v_call: TRBV2
clone_size: few
d_call: TRBD2
j_call: TRBJ2-3
cdr3_nt: TGTGCCAGCAGGGACAGCGGGGGTCCTAGCACAGATACGCAGTATTTT
cdr3_aa: CASRDSGGPSTDTQYF

v_call: TRBV29-1
clone_size: -
d_call: -
j_call: TRBJ1-2
cdr3_nt: TGCAGCGTTAGGACCCGATCGGGGGAAGGCTACACCTTC
cdr3_aa: CSVRTRSGEGYTF

v_call: TRBV2
clone_size: -
d_call: -
j_call: TRBJ1-5
cdr3_nt: TGTGCCAGCAAGGCTAGGGAAACAAATCAGCCCCAGCATTTT
cdr3_aa: CASKARETNQPQHF

v_call: TRBV29-1
clone_size: -
d_call: -
j_call: TRBJ2-3
cdr3_nt: TGCAGCGTCCGGGGGACCGTCACAGATACGCAGTATTTT
cdr3_aa: CSVRGTVTDTQYF

v_call: TRBV5-6
clone_size: -
d_call: -
j_call: TRBJ2-1
cdr3_nt: TGTGCCAGCATCGGACGGTACAATGAGCAGTTCTTC
cdr3_aa: CASIGRYNEQFF

v_call: TRBV5-1
clone_size: -
d_call: -
j_call: TRBJ2-4
cdr3_nt: TGCGCCAGCAGCGAGGGGCCCAAAAACATTCAGTACTTC
cdr3_aa: CASSEGPKNIQYF

v_call: TRBV14
clone_size: few
d_call: -
j_call: TRBJ2-1
cdr3_nt: TGTGCCAGCAGCCAAGGTTCGGTTTCTGAGCAGTTCTTC
cdr3_aa: CASSQGSVSEQFF

v_call: TRBV27
clone_size: -
d_call: -
j_call: TRBJ1-1
cdr3_nt: TGTGCCAGCAGCTTTGGGGAGTCGGAAGCTTTCTTT
cdr3_aa: CASSFGESEAFF

v_call: TRBV9
clone_size: -
d_call: -
j_call: TRBJ2-7
cdr3_nt: TGTGCCAGCAGCCCCAGGGGGGTAGGTTCGTACGAGCAGTACTTC
cdr3_aa: CASSPRGVGSYEQYF

v_call: TRBV5-1
clone_size: -
d_call: TRBD1
j_call: TRBJ2-3
cdr3_nt: TGCGCCAGCATCGGACAGGGGGGAAATACGCAGTATTTT
cdr3_aa: CASIGQGGNTQYF

v_call: TRBV18
clone_size: once
d_call: -
j_call: TRBJ2-7
cdr3_nt: TGTGCCAGCTCAGGGGTGCACTCCTACGAGCAGTACTTC
cdr3_aa: CASSGVHSYEQYF

v_call: TRBV2
clone_size: few
d_call: -
j_call: TRBJ1-3
cdr3_nt: TGTGCCAGCATCGGAGACAGGACCCCTGGAAACACCATATATTTT
cdr3_aa: CASIGDRTPGNTIYF

v_call: TRBV14
clone_size: few
d_call: TRBD2
j_call: TRBJ2-7
cdr3_nt: TGTGCCAGCAGCCAAGATGGGGGACTAGCTGTAACCCCGCAGCACTTC
cdr3_aa: CASSQDGGLAVTPQHF

v_call: TRBV7-9
clone_size: many
d_call: -
j_call: TRBJ1-4
cdr3_nt: TGTGCCAGCAGCCCAGTCGGGCCTCGGGTAAAACTGTTTTTT
cdr3_aa: CASSPVGPRVKLFF

v_call: TRBV5-8
clone_size: few
d_call: -
j_call: TRBJ2-7
cdr3_nt: TGTGCCAGCAGCCGCGCCCTGGGGTCCCACGAGCAGTACTTC
cdr3_aa: CASSRALGSHEQYF

v_call: TRBV7-3
clone_size: -
d_call: -
j_call: TRBJ1-1
cdr3_nt: TGTGCCAGCAGCTTGGGGGAGAGGAACACTGAAGCTTTCTTT
cdr3_aa: CASSLGERNTEAFF

v_call: TRBV11-2
clone_size: -
d_call: -
j_call: TRBJ1-2
cdr3_nt: TGTGCCAGCAGCTTAGATTTTGGCACTGGCTACACCTTC
cdr3_aa: CASSLDFGTGYTF

v_call: TRBV29-1
clone_size: -
d_call: -
j_call: TRBJ1-5
cdr3_nt: TGCAGCGTTAGGTTGAGGGGTGAGAGTCAGCCCCAGCATTTT
cdr3_aa: CSVRLRGESQPQHF

v_call: TRBV9
clone_size: once
d_call: -
j_call: TRBJ2-2
cdr3_nt: TGTGCCAGCAGCGTAGGATTCGGGGAGCTGTTTTTT
cdr3_aa: CASSVGFGELFF

v_call: TRBV21-1
clone_size: many
d_call: -
j_call: TRBJ2-7
cdr3_nt: TGTGCCAGCAGCGGGACAGGGGGCCGGGACGAGCAGTACTTC
cdr3_aa: CASSGTGGRDEQYF

v_call: TRBV7-2
clone_size: -
d_call: -
j_call: TRBJ1-1
cdr3_nt: TGTGCCAGCAGCTTAGCAACGGGTATAAGCGTCTTT
cdr3_aa: CASSLATGISVF

v_call: TRBV27
clone_size: -
d_call: TRBD1
j_call: TRBJ1-2
cdr3_nt: TGTGCCAGCAGTACCGAGACAGGGCCCGGGCTCTATGGCTACACCTTC
cdr3_aa: CASSTETGPGLYGYTF

v_call: TRBV6-5
clone_size: -
d_call: TRBD1
j_call: TRBJ1-2
cdr3_nt: TGTGCCAGCAGTTTGGACAGGGTCGGTGGCTACACCTTC
cdr3_aa: CASSLDRVGGYTF

v_call: TRBV30
clone_size: -
d_call: -
j_call: TRBJ1-2
cdr3_nt: TGTGCCTGGGCTATAACTATAACTAACTATGGCTACACCTTC
cdr3_aa: CAWAITITNYGYTF

v_call: TRBV27
clone_size: few
d_call: -
j_call: TRBJ1-6
cdr3_nt: TGTGCCAGCAGAAGCTCCTATAATTCACCCCTCCACTTT
cdr3_aa: CASRSSYNSPLHF

v_call: TRBV6-6
clone_size: many
d_call: TRBD2
j_call: TRBJ2-1
cdr3_nt: TGTGCCAGCACCCGGGGTAGCGGGGTGGATGAGCAGTTCTTC
cdr3_aa: CASTRGSGVDEQFF

v_call: TRBV29-1
clone_size: -
d_call: TRBD1
j_call: TRBJ2-3
cdr3_nt: TGCAGCGTGACAACGACAGGGGTTAGCACAGATACGCAGTATTTT
cdr3_aa: CSVTTTGVSTDTQYF

v_call: TRBV6-6
clone_size: -
d_call: -
j_call: TRBJ1-6
cdr3_nt: TGTGCCAGCAGAACGGACGGTAGGACACCCCTCCACTTT
cdr3_aa: CASRTDGRTPLHF

v_call: TRBV6-6
clone_size: -
d_call: -
j_call: TRBJ1-5
cdr3_nt: TGTGCCAGCAGTCGGGGGCAGCCCCAGCATTTT
cdr3_aa: CASSRGQPQHF

v_call: TRBV7-2
clone_size: -
d_call: -
j_call: TRBJ2-3
cdr3_nt: TGTGCCAGCACCCGGAGAGGGCCAACAGATACGCAGTATTTT
cdr3_aa: CASTRRGPTDTQYF

v_call: TRBV5-6
clone_size: -
d_call: TRBD1
j_call: TRBJ1-2
cdr3_nt: TGTGCCAGCAGCGACACAGGGGGCAGGAGCTATGGCTACACCTTC
cdr3_aa: CASSDTGGRSYGYTF

v_call: TRBV7-8
clone_size: few
d_call: -
j_call: TRBJ2-3
cdr3_nt: TGTGCCAGCAGCTCCAGGGTAGGGAGCACAGATACGCAGTATTTT
cdr3_aa: CASSSRVGSTDTQYF

v_call: TRBV30
clone_size: -
d_call: -
j_call: TRBJ1-2
cdr3_nt: TGTGCCTGGACTACAACGTCGGTAGACTATGGCTACACCTTC
cdr3_aa: CAWTTTSVDYGYTF

v_call: TRBV19
clone_size: many
d_call: -
j_call: TRBJ2-5
cdr3_nt: TGTGCCAGTAGTATAGGCGGCAAAACCCAAGAGACCCAGTACTTC
cdr3_aa: CASSIGGKTQETQYF

v_call: TRBV29-1
clone_size: -
d_call: -
j_call: TRBJ1-2
cdr3_nt: TGCAGCGTCGGGATGGGTTCTAACTATGGCTACACCTTC
cdr3_aa: CSVGMGSNYGYTF

v_call: TRBV29-1
clone_size: -
d_call: -
j_call: TRBJ1-2
cdr3_nt: TGCAGCGTTGCGACGGGGGCCTATGGCTACACCTTC
cdr3_aa: CSVATGAYGYTF

v_call: TRBV7-3
clone_size: -
d_call: -
j_call: TRBJ2-7
cdr3_nt: TGTGCCAGCAGCCATTCCCCCCCATCGGGACGGGAGACCTACGAGCAGTACTTC
cdr3_aa: CASSHSPPSGRETYEQYF

v_call: TRBV4-3
clone_size: -
d_call: -
j_call: TRBJ1-2
cdr3_nt: TGCGCCAGCAGCCAAGATAGGCGGACCTATGGCTACACCTTC
cdr3_aa: CASSQDRRTYGYTF

v_call: TRBV18
clone_size: -
d_call: -
j_call: TRBJ2-7
cdr3_nt: TGTGCCAGCTCACCACCGGGGGACCCGGCCAACGAGCAGTACTTC
cdr3_aa: CASSPPGDPANEQYF

v_call: TRBV18
clone_size: -
d_call: -
j_call: TRBJ2-5
cdr3_nt: TGTGCCAGCTCACCCCCGGGACATGTAAAAGAGACCCAGTACTTC
cdr3_aa: CASSPPGHVKETQYF

v_call: TRBV29-1
clone_size: few
d_call: TRBD1
j_call: TRBJ2-5
cdr3_nt: TGCAGCGTTGTTGACCCCGGGACAGGGTCAGCGGAGACCCAGTACTTC
cdr3_aa: CSVVDPGTGSAETQYF

v_call: TRBV7-3
clone_size: few
d_call: -
j_call: TRBJ2-3
cdr3_nt: TGTGCCAGCAGCTTAAGAGAGGGGGATACGCAGTATTTT
cdr3_aa: CASSLREGDTQYF

v_call: TRBV18
clone_size: -
d_call: -
j_call: TRBJ1-1
cdr3_nt: TGTGCCAGCTCACCAGTGGGTAACACTGAAGCTTTCTTT
cdr3_aa: CASSPVGNTEAFF